The clone carrying this T cell receptor (beta chain) was seen only once. What it recognizes is unknown. These data originate in a study of graft-versus-host responses after intestinal transplantation. Across the study: Each of the recipients got a multivisceral, liver-intestinal, or isolated intestinal transplant. Overall study findings and caveats: Recipient marrow harbored GvH clones, some of which surfaced first in ileum or blood.

The assay was immunoSEQ multiplex PCR, and TCRdb's table has in-frame clones only and misses some. The sample lists tens of thousands of clones, 80% to 95% occurring once. This TCR derives from a human patient who received an intestinal transplant, so some T cells may come from the graft donor. This specimen was bone marrow, taken approximately 700 days after intestinal transplantation.

CDR3 DNA sequence: TGTGCCAGCTTCGGAATAAACACTGAAGCTTTCTTT. Amino acids: CASFGINTEAFF. This chain uses TRBV2 with TRBJ1-1; no firm D call. The CDR3 runs to 12 residues. Trimming removed 8 bases from V and 2 bases from J, with 9 bases in between. From germline, CDR1 is SNHLY and CDR2 FYNNEI.